The TCR beta chain described here comes from a study of blood T cell repertoires in COVID-19. The wider study: Acute and convalescent COVID-19 samples came from the United States, Italy and Spain. From T cells, B-cell-depleted T cells, or PBMCs came the material, which was cDNA or gDNA.

The CDR3 totals 15 residues. Between the trimmed V and J ends, which lost 2 bases and 0 bases, there was a span of 11 bases. Germline assignment: CDR1 SGHNT and CDR2 YYREEE (reference sequence). In the study's own analysis: How many nucleated cells were present was estimated from reference gene primer amplification. Data came from immunoSEQ multiplex PCR; TCRdb stores just in-frame clones and leaves some out. That table furnishes V, J and clone size, whereas the DNA furnished D and trimming. The data show more than 85,000 clones, 87% seen once. The rearrangement links TRBV5-4 to TRBJ1-1; D not certain. This receptor was obtained from a human donor in a cohort sampled during active COVID-19. What was sequenced was peripheral blood. DNA for the CDR3: TGTGCCAGCAGCTTTGGAGGGCCGATGAACACTGAAGCTTTCTTT. Residues: CASSFGGPMNTEAFF.